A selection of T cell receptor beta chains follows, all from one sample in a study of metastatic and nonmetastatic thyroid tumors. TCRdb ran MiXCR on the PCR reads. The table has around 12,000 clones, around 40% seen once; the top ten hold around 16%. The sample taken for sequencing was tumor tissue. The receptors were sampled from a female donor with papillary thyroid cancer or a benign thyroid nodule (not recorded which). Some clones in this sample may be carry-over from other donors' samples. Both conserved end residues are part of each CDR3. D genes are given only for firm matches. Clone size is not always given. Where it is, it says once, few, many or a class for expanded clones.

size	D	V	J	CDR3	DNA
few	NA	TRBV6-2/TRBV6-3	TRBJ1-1	CASSYSRGTTEAFF	TGTGCCAGCAGTTACTCGAGAGGTACTACTGAAGCTTTCTTT
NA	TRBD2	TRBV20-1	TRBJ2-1	CSAGGGTRNNEQFF	TGCAGTGCTGGGGGCGGGACTAGGAACAATGAGCAGTTCTTC
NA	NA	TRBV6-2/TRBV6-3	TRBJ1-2	CASSYGFANYGYTF	TGTGCCAGCAGTTACGGGTTCGCTAACTATGGCTACACCTTC
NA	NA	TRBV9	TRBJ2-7	CASSMSPGEGYEQYF	TGTGCCAGCAGTATGTCGCCGGGGGAAGGCTACGAGCAGTACTTC
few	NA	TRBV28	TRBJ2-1	CASKETPPYNEQFF	TGTGCCAGCAAAGAGACCCCCCCCTACAATGAGCAGTTCTTC
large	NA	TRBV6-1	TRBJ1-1	CASKGLSYYTEAFF	TGTGCCAGCAAGGGCTTGAGCTATTACACTGAAGCTTTCTTT
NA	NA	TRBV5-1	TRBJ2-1	CASSRRQSSYNEQFF	TGCGCCAGCAGCCGGAGACAGAGCTCCTACAATGAGCAGTTCTTC
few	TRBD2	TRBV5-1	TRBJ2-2	CASNVGGPIGELFF	TGCGCCAGCAATGTGGGAGGGCCCATCGGGGAGCTGTTTTTT
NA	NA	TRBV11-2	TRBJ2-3	CASSTATGLGTDTQYF	TGTGCCAGCAGCACCGCAACAGGGTTGGGCACAGATACGCAGTATTTT
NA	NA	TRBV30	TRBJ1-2	CAWSVQGWGYTF	TGTGCCTGGAGTGTACAGGGTTGGGGCTACACCTTC
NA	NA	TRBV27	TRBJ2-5	CASSLFSSRETQYF	TGTGCCAGCAGTTTATTTTCTAGCAGAGAGACCCAGTACTTC
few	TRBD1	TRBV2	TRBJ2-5	CASSVPGGWETQYF	TGTGCCAGCAGTGTTCCAGGGGGATGGGAGACCCAGTACTTC
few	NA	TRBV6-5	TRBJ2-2	CASSYSTEFAGELFF	TGTGCCAGCAGTTACTCGACTGAGTTCGCCGGGGAGCTGTTTTTT
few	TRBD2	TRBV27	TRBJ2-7	CASRPLTSGNYEQYF	TGTGCCAGCAGACCCTTAACTAGCGGTAACTACGAGCAGTACTTC
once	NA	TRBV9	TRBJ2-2	CASSLVGETGELFF	TGTGCCAGCAGCCTGGTGGGCGAGACCGGGGAGCTGTTTTTT
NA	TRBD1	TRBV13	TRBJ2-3	CASSTNALGQVADTQYF	TGTGCCAGCAGCACCAATGCCCTGGGACAGGTGGCGGATACGCAGTATTTT
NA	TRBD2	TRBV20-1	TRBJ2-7	CSAIILAGGDEQYF	TGCAGTGCCATCATACTAGCGGGAGGAGACGAGCAGTACTTC
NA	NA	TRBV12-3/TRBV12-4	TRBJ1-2	CASSSDSLGYTF	TGTGCCAGCAGTTCCGACAGTCTGGGCTACACCTTC
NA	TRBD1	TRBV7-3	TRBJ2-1	CASRTGDGNEQFF	TGTGCCAGCAGGACAGGGGACGGGAATGAGCAGTTCTTC
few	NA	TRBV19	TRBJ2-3	CASTPDPLRADTQYF	TGTGCCAGTACCCCCGACCCTCTCCGGGCAGATACGCAGTATTTT
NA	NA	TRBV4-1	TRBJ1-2	CASSQLNMGFTDGVYTF	TGCGCCAGCAGCCAACTAAACATGGGGTTTACCGACGGAGTCTACACCTTC
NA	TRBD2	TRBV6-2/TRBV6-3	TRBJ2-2	CASRHHLGVAGDPNTGELFF	TGTGCCAGCAGACACCACCTAGGGGTAGCGGGAGACCCGAACACCGGGGAGCTGTTTTTT
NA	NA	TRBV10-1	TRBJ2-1	CASSEYEQFF	TGCGCCAGCAGCGAGTATGAGCAGTTCTTC
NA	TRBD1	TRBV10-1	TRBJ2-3	CASETPGGNTQYF	TGCGCCAGCGAGACTCCAGGGGGAAATACGCAGTATTTT
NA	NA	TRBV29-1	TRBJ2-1	CSARSGGNEQFF	TGCAGCGCCCGTAGCGGAGGCAATGAGCAGTTCTTC
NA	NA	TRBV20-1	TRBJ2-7	CSARPGGTPNEQYF	TGCAGTGCCAGGCCGGGGGGCACCCCCAACGAGCAGTACTTC
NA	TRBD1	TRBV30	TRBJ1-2	CACDRAPGYTF	TGTGCCTGTGACAGGGCGCCCGGCTACACCTTC